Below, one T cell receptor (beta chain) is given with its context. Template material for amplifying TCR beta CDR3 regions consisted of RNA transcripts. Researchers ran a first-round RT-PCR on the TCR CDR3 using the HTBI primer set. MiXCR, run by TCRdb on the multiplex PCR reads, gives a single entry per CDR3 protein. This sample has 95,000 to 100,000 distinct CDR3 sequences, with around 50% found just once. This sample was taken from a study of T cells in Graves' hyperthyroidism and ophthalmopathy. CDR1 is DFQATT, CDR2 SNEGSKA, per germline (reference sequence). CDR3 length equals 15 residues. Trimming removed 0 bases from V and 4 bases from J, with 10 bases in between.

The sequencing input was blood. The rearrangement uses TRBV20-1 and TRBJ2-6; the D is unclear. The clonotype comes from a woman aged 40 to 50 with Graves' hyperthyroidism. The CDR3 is CSARDLVVGANVLTF. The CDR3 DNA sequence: TGCAGTGCTAGAGATCTAGTGGTCGGGGCCAACGTCCTGACTTTC.